This T cell receptor beta chain was sequenced for a study of blood T cell repertoires in COVID-19. The overall study: COVID-19 samples, acute and convalescent, were from the United States, Italy and Spain.

Seattle enrolled patients during active infection and tracked them longitudinally. Authors' analysis steps: Reference gene primer amplification gave estimated nucleated cell counts. Sequencing was performed with immunoSEQ multiplex PCR; in TCRdb, only in-frame clones are kept and a portion is missing. The V and J calls and clone size were taken over from that table, and D and trimming were inferred from the DNA. This sample has about 36,000 clones, with roughly 84% found just once. The CDR3 consists of 14 residues. Trimming took off 2 bases at V and 9 bases at J, with 11 bases between the two ends. The germline V gene encodes CDR1 SGHTA and CDR2 FQGNSA.

Sequenced: peripheral blood. The clonotype comes from a man aged 55 to 70 with COVID-19, enrolled during active disease. The rearrangement links TRBV7-2 to TRBJ1-6; a weak D match, TRBD1 (5 bases). The CDR3 loop reads CASSLRSDSSPLHF. In DNA, the CDR3 is TGTGCCAGCAGCTTAAGGAGCGACAGTTCACCCCTCCACTTT. Together with reference TRBV7-2 and TRBJ1-6, the CDR3 gives the full variable domain: GAGVSQSPSNKVTEKGKDVELRCDPISGHTALYWYRQSLGQGLEFLIYFQGNSAPDKSGLPSDRFSAERTGGSVSTLTIQRTQQEDSAVYLCASSLRSDSSPLHFGNGTRLTVT.